This T cell receptor (beta chain) emerged from a study of T cell responses to AZD1222 COVID-19 vaccine. Study summary: Second-dose intervals of approximately 4 or approximately 12 weeks were pooled.

The study's findings and limits: Donor demographics were predominantly white British with a female majority; clonal diversity may be underestimated. CD4 TCRs associated with vaccination spanned spike, dominating at 160-218 and 743-854. Only six or seven AZD1222 recipients tested seropositive at baseline.

To note about this clone: The antigen is undetermined.

V shed 3 bases and J 5 bases; nucleotides not matched to a gene: 5. The CDR3 spans 14 residues. CDR1 and CDR2 from the germline V gene are SNHLY and FYNNEI. The assay was immunoSEQ multiplex PCR, and TCRdb's table has in-frame clones only and misses some. Among more than 110,000 clones, 80% to 95% were seen once, and the ten largest hold around 5.1%. The rearrangement joins TRBV2 to TRBJ1-2, with 8 bases identical to TRBD1. The TCR comes from an adult in good health. The material sequenced was peripheral blood, taken on day 0 of AZD1222 vaccination. The CDR3 coding sequence is TGTGCCAGCAGTGACAGGGGGCGGTTATATGGCTACACCTTC. It yields the protein CASSDRGRLYGYTF.